This is a list of T cell receptor beta chains from one sample in a study of blood T cells in healthy people across ages. TCRdb passed the 5' RACE reads through MiXCR, listing each CDR3 protein once. The sample contains about 1.1 million distinct CDR3 sequences, less than 45% of which appear only once. Sequences were obtained from blood. The receptors come from a man between 18 and 29 years old in good health. Each CDR3 is given with its conserved first and last residue. A D gene is named only where the DNA matches it firmly. The listing skips clone size in some rows; elsewhere it reads once, few, many or a size class.

clone size	D gene	V gene	J gene	CDR3 DNA	CDR3 protein
-	-	TRBV10-3	TRBJ2-2	TGTGCCATCAGTGATGGGGGGAAGGGGGCTCACGGGGAGCTGTTTTTT	CAISDGGKGAHGELFF
many	-	TRBV25-1	TRBJ1-2	TGTGCCAGCAGTGGTGCGGGTTTAGCTGGCTACACCTTC	CASSGAGLAGYTF
few	TRBD1	TRBV6-2/TRBV6-3	TRBJ2-1	TGTGCCAGCAGTGATGATACAGGGGACTCCTACAATGAGCAGTTCTTC	CASSDDTGDSYNEQFF
many	-	TRBV27	TRBJ2-1	TGTGCCAGCAGTTTAGAAAGTACGTACAATGAGCAGTTCTTC	CASSLESTYNEQFF
-	TRBD1	TRBV7-2	TRBJ1-4	TGTGCCAGCAGCTTAGGTTGCGGTGGGACAGGTGCTGAAAAACTGTTTTTT	CASSLGCGGTGAEKLFF
-	-	TRBV3-1	TRBJ1-2	TGTGCCAGCAGCCAAGAGCCGGGAAGTTACTATGGCTACACCTTC	CASSQEPGSYYGYTF
few	-	TRBV29-1	TRBJ2-3	TGCAGCGTTGAGGGGGGTAAGGGTGGTACGCAGTATTTT	CSVEGGKGGTQYF
few	TRBD1	TRBV28	TRBJ1-2	TGTGCCAGCAGTGATGCCCCTTGGACAGGTGGCTACACCTTC	CASSDAPWTGGYTF
-	TRBD2	TRBV4-2	TRBJ2-1	TGTGCCAGCAGCCAAGAAGATGGCGGGGGACACAATGAGCAGTTCTTC	CASSQEDGGGHNEQFF
-	-	TRBV9	TRBJ2-1	TGTGCCAGCAGCGTAGTCTCGGGACCCAGAAATGAGCAGTTCTTC	CASSVVSGPRNEQFF
-	-	TRBV5-6	TRBJ2-7	TGTGCCAGCAGCTTGGTGGGCAACTCCTACAATGAGCAGTACTTC	CASSLVGNSYNEQYF
-	-	TRBV6-4	TRBJ2-4	TGTGCCAGCAGTGTATCGGCTGACAAATACAATGAGCAGTACTTC	CASSVSADKYNEQYF
-	-	TRBV5-1	TRBJ2-3	TGCGCCAGCAGCATCCAGCCGGACGCAGATACGCAGTATTTT	CASSIQPDADTQYF